This TCR beta chain was retrieved from a study of OX40 agonist ivuxolimab in advanced cancers. Profiling relied on immunoSEQ multiplex PCR, and the TCRdb table lists in-frame clones only, not all of them. The top ten hold about 50% of the sample, which has 15,000 to 25,000 clones, 85% to 90% seen once. This CDR3 has 14 amino acids. In germline, CDR1 is MRHNA, CDR2 SNTAGT. Trimming shortened V by 0 bases and J by 5 bases, and 9 bases separated the two germline ends. The rearrangement uses TRBV6-4 and TRBJ2-3; tentative D call: TRBD2 (5 bases). The material sequenced was CD4+ or CD8+ T cells sorted from blood, taken in a trial of the OX40 agonist ivuxolimab. This TCR came from an adult with an advanced solid tumor such as melanoma, head and neck, liver or kidney cancer. The CDR3 here is CASSDSRELDTQYF. In DNA form, the CDR3 reads TGTGCCAGCAGTGACTCAAGGGAGCTAGATACGCAGTATTTT.